This TCR beta chain was identified during a study of cytomegalovirus exposure and HLA in healthy donors. Study conclusions and caveats: Fewer N-insertions than the roughly 670-donor mean were reportedly shown by an Asian-associated ancestry cluster in a later analysis. A later analysis found most CMV-associated TCR beta chains apparently HLA-restricted. Among TCR beta chains of equal frequency, HLA-associated ones were more clonally expanded in a later analysis.

PCR used 60 Vbeta primers and 13 Jbeta primers. Measured with immunoSEQ multiplex PCR; TCRdb has only the in-frame clones, and not every one. The sample yields 160,000 or so clones, around 80% seen once. On this clone itself: Its antigen is undetermined.

Sequenced input: PBMCs. The TCR was taken from a man aged 50 to 60 in good health and CMV-seropositive.

The DNA of the CDR3 is TGTGCCAGCAGCCCCCAGTTGGAGCTTAGCACAGATACGCAGTATTTT. As protein: CASSPQLELSTDTQYF. The chain links TRBV9 to TRBJ2-3, with D uncertain. Germline V gives CDR1 SGDLS, CDR2 YYNGEE. V was clipped by 4 bases and J by 0 bases, with 15 bases between them. The CDR3 consists of 16 residues.